The next 31 T cell receptor beta chains were all read from a single sample in a study of monozygotic twins with inflammatory bowel disease. TCRdb reanalyzed the 5' RACE reads and collapses them to one entry per CDR3 protein, without DNA. This table holds under 150,000 distinct CDR3 sequences. The specimen was blood. These receptors were collected from a human donor with ulcerative colitis or Crohn's disease, or a healthy co-twin of an affected twin (not recorded which).

CDR3 region: CASSDQSISNTEAFF. The chain uses TRBV5-1 and TRBJ1-1. There are 15 residues in the CDR3. Germline V gives CDR1 SGHRS, CDR2 YFSETQ. The complete variable domain, with remaining parts taken from reference TRBV5-1 and TRBJ1-1, reads KAGVTQTPRYLIKTRGQQVTLSCSPISGHRSVSWYQQTPGQGLQFLFEYFSETQRNKGNFPGRFSGRQFSNSRSEMNVSTLELGDSALYLCASSDQSISNTEAFFGQGTRLTVV.

V gene TRBV20-1 combines with J gene TRBJ2-3; there is no DNA to check the TCRdb D call of TRBD1. The V gene's germline CDR1 is DFQATT and CDR2 SNEGSKA (reference sequence). The CDR3 runs to 16 residues. The CDR3 is CSAPRPGQGRGDTQYF.

The rearrangement links TRBV19 to TRBJ1-2; TCRdb returns TRBD1, unconfirmable since there is no DNA. The CDR3 length is 14 residues. In germline, CDR1 is LNHDA, CDR2 SQIVND (reference sequence). CDR3 residues: CASTNAPQGAGYTF.

The V and J genes are TRBV25-1 and TRBJ2-7. This CDR3 contains 11 residues. The germline gives CDR1 MGHDK, CDR2 SYGVNS. The CDR3 sequence: CASSDPAEQYF.

The rearrangement joins TRBV29-1 to TRBJ1-1; the TCRdb call, TRBD1, lacks DNA for checking. The CDR3 consists of 12 residues. CDR1 is SQVTM and CDR2 is ANQGSEA in the germline V gene. CDR3 sequence: CSVLGTGGEAFF.

The J gene is TRBJ2-3, the V gene TRBV29-1; TCRdb's assignment of TRBD1 cannot be checked, as there is no DNA. Germline V gene data show CDR1 as SQVTM and CDR2 as ANQGSEA. The CDR3 covers 13 residues. The CDR3 loop reads CSVAGHPTDTQYF.

The rearrangement links TRBV7-9 to TRBJ1-1; as DNA is missing, the TRBD1 call by TCRdb cannot be tested. Germline CDR1 SEHNR, CDR2 FQNEAQ (reference sequence). CDR3 length: 11 residues. CDR3 protein: CASSFGGEAFF.

The rearrangement links TRBV5-1 to TRBJ2-2. The germline gives CDR1 SGHRS, CDR2 YFSETQ. The CDR3 is made up of 13 amino acids. CDR3 sequence: CASSVTNTGELFF.

This chain uses TRBV12-3 or TRBV12-4 with TRBJ1-1. The CDR3 extends over 15 amino acids. The CDR3 sequence is CASSPHREGSTEAFF.

This chain joins TRBV20-1 and TRBJ2-3. Germline V gene sequence: CDR1 DFQATT, CDR2 SNEGSKA (reference sequence). The CDR3 is 14 residues long. The CDR3 reads CSARERSNPFSQYF.

The CDR3 is CASSRAGDYTGELFF. The V call is TRBV27, the J call TRBJ2-2; the TCRdb call, TRBD2, lacks DNA for checking. Germline V CDR1 and CDR2: MNHEY, SMNVEV (reference sequence). The CDR3 is made up of 15 amino acids.

The chain combines TRBV5-5 with TRBJ2-5; TCRdb reports TRBD1, a call that lacks DNA to check it against. The CDR3 runs 15 residues. Per germline, CDR1 SGHKS and CDR2 YYEKEE (reference sequence). The chain's CDR3 is CASSHLRGGTETQYF.

This sequence joins TRBV7-8 and TRBJ1-2. The CDR3 has 18 residues. Germline loops: CDR1 SGHVS, CDR2 FQNEAQ. The CDR3 is CASSLTSNPIRAPYGYTF.

The rearrangement joins TRBV7-9 to TRBJ2-1; TCRdb's D call of TRBD2 is untestable without DNA. Germline V CDR1 and CDR2: SEHNR, FQNEAQ (reference sequence). The CDR3 has 11 amino acids. CDR3 sequence reads: CASAEAGEQFF.

The V and J genes are TRBV27 and TRBJ1-5. CDR1 and CDR2 (germline): MNHEY, SMNVEV (reference sequence). This CDR3 contains 13 residues. CDR3 sequence: CASSLSKWEPQHF.

The gene calls are TRBV12-5 and TRBJ2-2. The CDR3 has 15 residues. Germline CDR1 and CDR2: LGHNT and FRNRAP. CDR3 loop: CASGLRGTNTGELFF. The full variable domain, completed using reference TRBV12-5 and TRBJ2-2, is DARVTQTPRHKVTEMGQEVTMRCQPILGHNTVFWYRQTMMQGLELLAYFRNRAPLDDSGMPKDRFSAEMPDATLATLKIQPSEPRDSAVYFCASGLRGTNTGELFFGEGSRLTVL.

CDR3 amino acids: CASSPQGEGDQPQHF. This chain connects TRBV7-8 to TRBJ1-5; TCRdb returns TRBD1, unconfirmable since there is no DNA. This CDR3 region has 15 residues. Germline V CDR1 and CDR2: SGHVS, FQNEAQ.

V gene TRBV20-1 combines with J gene TRBJ2-7; TCRdb's assignment of TRBD1 cannot be checked, as there is no DNA. This CDR3 spans 12 amino acids. The germline V gene has CDR1 DFQATT and CDR2 SNEGSKA (reference sequence). CDR3 protein: CSASSRGEGRYF.

V usage is TRBV27 and J usage is TRBJ1-5; the TRBD1 assignment by TCRdb is unverifiable without DNA. From germline, CDR1 is MNHEY and CDR2 SMNVEV (reference sequence). This CDR3 has 16 amino acids. The CDR3 sequence is CASSPLGTGGSQPQHF.

This chain uses TRBV19 with TRBJ2-3. This CDR3 comprises 14 residues. Per germline, CDR1 LNHDA and CDR2 SQIVND (reference sequence). This CDR3 is CASSRELAQDTQYF.

The chain employs TRBV9 and TRBJ2-7; TCRdb's D gene call, TRBD2, goes unchecked for lack of DNA. The CDR3 sequence is 15 residues long. Germline V gives CDR1 SGDLS, CDR2 YYNGEE. The CDR3 is CASSASAGNYFEQYF.

The genes are TRBV5-4 and TRBJ2-1; TCRdb reports TRBD2, a call that lacks DNA to check it against. This CDR3 contains 15 residues. Germline CDR1 SGHNT, CDR2 YYREEE (reference sequence). Here the CDR3 reads CASSSPGLASNEQFF.

This chain connects TRBV6-1 to TRBJ2-7; the TCRdb call, TRBD2, lacks DNA for checking. The germline CDR1 and CDR2 sequences are MNHNS and SASEGT. The CDR3 consists of 15 residues. CDR3 in amino acids: CASTHPAGSSYEQYF.

V gene TRBV10-3 combines with J gene TRBJ2-7; TCRdb reports TRBD1, a call that lacks DNA to check it against. Germline CDR1 is ENHRY and CDR2 is SYGVKD. CDR3 length: 14 amino acids. CDR3 in amino acids: CAISGQSADYEQYF.

This sequence joins TRBV5-1 and TRBJ2-1. Germline CDR1 SGHRS, CDR2 YFSETQ. The CDR3 sequence is 13 residues long. The CDR3 is CASSTSSYNEQFF.

The rearrangement uses TRBV27 and TRBJ2-7; as DNA is missing, the TRBD1 call by TCRdb cannot be tested. In germline, CDR1 is MNHEY, CDR2 SMNVEV (reference sequence). CDR3 size: 14 residues. CDR3 in amino acids: CASSSYGTNYEQYF.

The V and J genes are TRBV20-1 and TRBJ1-5; TCRdb reports TRBD1, a call that lacks DNA to check it against. The V gene's germline CDR1 is DFQATT and CDR2 SNEGSKA (reference sequence). The CDR3 has 15 amino acids. The CDR3 protein is CSATGTVQGEQPQHF.

This chain connects TRBV5-1 to TRBJ1-3. The CDR3 has 11 amino acids. Germline values: CDR1 SGHRS, CDR2 YFSETQ. The CDR3: CASRTGNTIYF. Complete variable domain (other parts from reference TRBV5-1 and TRBJ1-3): KAGVTQTPRYLIKTRGQQVTLSCSPISGHRSVSWYQQTPGQGLQFLFEYFSETQRNKGNFPGRFSGRQFSNSRSEMNVSTLELGDSALYLCASRTGNTIYFGEGSWLTVV.

This chain uses TRBV5-1 with TRBJ1-6; lacking DNA, the TRBD1 call made by TCRdb goes unchecked. Per the germline V gene, CDR1 is SGHRS and CDR2 is YFSETQ. The CDR3 runs 15 residues. The CDR3 sequence: CASSLRGLSYSPLHF.

The chain links TRBV20-1 to TRBJ1-4; TCRdb reports TRBD1, a call that lacks DNA to check it against. Germline CDR1 is DFQATT and CDR2 is SNEGSKA (reference sequence). The CDR3 is 15 amino acids. CDR3 loop: CSARGGVAAAVELFF.

The chain joins TRBV20-1 to TRBJ2-7; TCRdb's D call, TRBD1, is unchecked because there is no DNA. CDR1 DFQATT and CDR2 SNEGSKA come from the germline V gene (reference sequence). CDR3 length: 13 amino acids. The CDR3: CSATGQGRYEQYF.